This entry lists 26 T cell receptor beta chains sequenced from one sample in a study of T cell repertoires in cytomegalovirus infection. Their specific antigens are unknown. Via MiXCR, TCRdb re-called the reads, giving one row per CDR3 protein. The sample carries about 920,000 distinct CDR3 sequences, around a third recorded once. This specimen consisted of cultured CD8+ T cells from PBMCs, obtained from culture after CMV antigen stimulation. Receptor source: a human donor in good health (CMV status not recorded). Some clones in this sample may be carry-over from other donors' samples.

The chain links TRBV28 to TRBJ1-2; 9 positions match TRBD1. Per germline, CDR1 MDHEN and CDR2 SYDVKM. The length of the CDR3 is 13 residues. V shed 4 bases, J shed 8 bases, and the junction held 5 bases outside the gene matches. The CDR3 sequence is CASSYLQGAGYTF. CDR3 sequence (DNA): TGTGCCAGCAGTTACCTACAGGGGGCCGGCTACACCTTC.

A single count supports this clonotype. CDR3 sequence (DNA): TGTGCCACCAGTGATTTATCTGAAGCTTTCTTT. Translating gives CATSDLSEAFF. The chain combines TRBV24-1 with TRBJ1-1, with D uncertain. Germline loops: CDR1 KGHDR, CDR2 SFDVKD. V was clipped by 1 base and J by 6 bases, with 2 bases between them. CDR3 length: 11 amino acids.

The rearrangement links TRBV2 to TRBJ2-3; 9 nucleotides agree with TRBD2. Germline lookup yields CDR1 SNHLY and CDR2 FYNNEI. The CDR3 contains 16 residues. V shed 7 bases, J shed 1 base, and the junction held 9 bases outside the gene matches. The CDR3 bases are TGTGCCAGCACGGTGGCGGGGGGGCCCCGCACAGATACGCAGTATTTT. This gives the protein CASTVAGGPRTDTQYF. Supplemented by reference TRBV2 and TRBJ2-3, the full variable domain reads EPEVTQTPSHQVTQMGQEVILRCVPISNHLYFYWYRQILGQKVEFLVSFYNNEISEKSEIFDDQFSVERPDGSNFTLKIRSTKLEDSAMYFCASTVAGGPRTDTQYFGPGTRLTVL.

This clonotype has just a few counts. The chain uses TRBV6-5 and TRBJ1-4; no reliable D call. CDR1 and CDR2 from the germline V gene are MNHEY and SVGAGI. V was cut by 2 bases and J by 1 base, with 8 bases left in between. The CDR3 has 15 amino acids. CDR3 region: CASSYGVITNEKLFF. The CDR3 bases are TGTGCCAGCAGTTACGGGGTGATAACTAATGAAAAACTGTTTTTT.

The V and J genes are TRBV6-2 or TRBV6-3 and TRBJ2-1, with 11 nucleotides matching TRBD2. This CDR3 region has 18 residues. The V and J ends lost 0 bases and 6 bases, in that order; junction bases with no gene match: 10. Germline values: CDR1 MNHEY, CDR2 SVGEGT. The CDR3 bases are TGTGCCAGCAGTTACTCGCCCTTTAGCGGGGGGGATCTCAATGAGCAGTTCTTC. Amino acid sequence: CASSYSPFSGGDLNEQFF.

There are a few counts of this clonotype. V gene TRBV11-1 combines with J gene TRBJ2-2; 10 bases align to TRBD2. The J segment lost 8 bases and the V segment lost 2 bases, leaving 17 bases of the junction unmatched. Germline V gene sequence: CDR1 SGHAT, CDR2 FQDESV (reference sequence). The CDR3 sequence is 19 residues long. The CDR3 DNA is TGTGCCAGCAGCTTAAACGTTCCTCTACTAGCGGGGATGACGGGGGAGCTGTTTTTT. It codes for CASSLNVPLLAGMTGELFF.

This sequence joins TRBV6-2 or TRBV6-3 and TRBJ1-2, with D hard to call. The CDR3 has 15 amino acids. V was cut by 3 bases and J by 7 bases, with 18 bases left in between. Germline loops: CDR1 MNHEY, CDR2 SVGEGT. The CDR3 DNA follows: TGTGCCAGCAGTTATCAAGGACCGGCTCCCTCTGGCTACACCTTC. This sequence encodes CASSYQGPAPSGYTF.

There are a few counts of this clonotype. The chain joins TRBV5-6 to TRBJ2-1, with 7 bases that match TRBD1. V lost 0 bases and J lost 1; bases outside the gene matches: 10. Germline lookup yields CDR1 SGHDT and CDR2 YYEEEE. This CDR3 comprises 18 residues. The CDR3 loop reads CASSLGQGVGSSYNEQFF. The DNA of the CDR3 is TGTGCCAGCAGCTTGGGGCAGGGGGTGGGTTCGTCCTACAATGAGCAGTTCTTC.

This chain connects TRBV12-3 or TRBV12-4 to TRBJ2-1; 14 bases match TRBD2. CDR3 size: 17 residues. The junction had 7 bases not matched to a gene; V was cut back by 5 bases and J by 4 bases. CDR3 region: CASSPPGLAGVYNEQFF. Here the CDR3 DNA reads TGTGCCAGCAGTCCTCCGGGACTAGCGGGGGTATACAATGAGCAGTTCTTC.

To note about this clonotype: It may be a read error: a sequence one base away is much more abundant. The V and J genes are TRBV7-9 and TRBJ1-1, with D uncertain. The CDR3 spans 15 residues. The V end was cut by 3 bases, the J end by 3 bases, with 14 bases between. CDR1 is SEHNR and CDR2 is FQNEAQ in the germline V gene (reference sequence). The CDR3 DNA reads TGTGCCAGCAGCTTGAGCCCGTGGGTCGACACTGAAGCTTTCTTT. Protein: CASSLSPWVDTEAFF.

This clonotype was detected a few times. The chain recombines TRBV12-3 or TRBV12-4 with TRBJ1-5; D uncertain. The CDR3 has 18 amino acids. The V end was cut by 4 bases, the J end by 0 bases, with 19 bases between. The CDR3 nucleotides read TGTGCCAGCAGTTCCGACTTACGGACGGTGGATAGCAATCAGCCCCAGCATTTT. It is translated as CASSSDLRTVDSNQPQHF.

Ten or more counts support this clonotype. The CDR3 sequence: CASSLPGVEPSHNEQFF. In DNA form, the CDR3 reads TGTGCCAGCAGCCTCCCAGGGGTCGAACCCAGCCACAATGAGCAGTTCTTC. V gene TRBV7-8 combines with J gene TRBJ2-1, with D perhaps TRBD1 (6 bases). The CDR3 sequence is 17 residues long. Germline CDR1 and CDR2: SGHVS and FQNEAQ. V lost 5 bases and J 5 bases, leaving 22 bases between the germline ends. Based on the CDR3 plus reference TRBV7-8 and TRBJ2-1, the full variable domain is GAGVSQSPRYKVAKRGQDVALRCDPISGHVSLFWYQQALGQGPEFLTYFQNEAQLDKSGLPSDRFFAERPEGSVSTLKIQRTQQEDSAVYLCASSLPGVEPSHNEQFFGPGTRLTVL.

The chain carries TRBV12-5 and TRBJ2-5; D not certain. This CDR3 comprises 15 residues. Trimming left V 5 bases short and J 0 bases short, with 13 bases between. Germline CDR1 reads LGHNT; CDR2 reads FRNRAP. Here the CDR3 DNA reads TGTGCTAGTGGTAAACCTCAGGATTACCAAGAGACCCAGTACTTC. Encoded protein: CASGKPQDYQETQYF.

This clonotype has ten or more counts. This chain links TRBV7-9 with TRBJ2-3, with D perhaps being TRBD1 or TRBD2 (6 bases each). Trimming removed 2 bases from V and 0 bases from J, with 9 bases in between. CDR3 length: 15 residues. Germline CDR1 and CDR2: SEHNR and FQNEAQ (reference sequence). The CDR3 bases are TGTGCCAGCAGCTTAAGGGGGGCCAGCACAGATACGCAGTATTTT. This gives the protein CASSLRGASTDTQYF.

The chain couples TRBV7-9 to TRBJ1-4, with a tentative D call TRBD1 (6 bases). Trimming removed 8 bases at V and 10 bases at J, with 29 bases between. The CDR3 spans 17 residues. Germline V gives CDR1 SEHNR, CDR2 FQNEAQ (reference sequence). CDR3 DNA: TGTGCCAGCCTTAATTCGAACCAGGACAGCTTTAGGGGAAAACTGTTTTTT. Protein product: CASLNSNQDSFRGKLFF.

This clonotype was counted between two and nine times. The chain links TRBV12-3 or TRBV12-4 to TRBJ1-4; the D is unclear. The V gene lost 6 bases and the J gene lost 0 bases, with 8 bases spanning the gap. The CDR3 is 14 residues long. Written as DNA, the CDR3 is TGTGCCAGCAGGGAGCCATCAACTAATGAAAAACTGTTTTTT. The encoded protein is CASREPSTNEKLFF.

V is TRBV6-2 or TRBV6-3 and J is TRBJ1-1; a possible D gene is TRBD1 (5 bases). The germline V gene encodes CDR1 MNHEY and CDR2 SVGEGT. Trimming stripped 1 base from V and 1 base from J, with 7 bases between. The CDR3 covers 14 residues. CDR3 DNA sequence: TGTGCCAGCAGTTACTTCGGGACGAACACTGAAGCTTTCTTT. It codes for CASSYFGTNTEAFF.

This clonotype was detected a few times. The chain combines TRBV19 with TRBJ2-7, with 14 positions matching TRBD2. Germline loops: CDR1 LNHDA, CDR2 SQIVND (reference sequence). The junction had 2 bases not matched to a gene; V was cut back by 3 bases and J by 4 bases. The CDR3 covers 15 residues. This CDR3 is CASSIGTSGGYEQYV. CDR3 coding DNA: TGTGCCAGTAGTATCGGGACTAGCGGGGGATACGAGCAGTACGTC.

The rearrangement uses TRBV15 and TRBJ2-7; unclear D gene. Trimming stripped 0 bases from V and 0 bases from J, with 6 bases between. CDR3 size: 14 residues. CDR1 and CDR2 (germline): LNHNV, YYDKDF (reference sequence). CDR3 loop: CATSRDRFSYEQYV. CDR3 bases: TGTGCCACCAGCAGAGATAGGTTCTCCTACGAGCAGTACGTC.

The rearrangement links TRBV20-1 to TRBJ1-2, with 7 nucleotides matching TRBD1. Germline trimming cut 6 bases from V and 1 base from J; bases unmatched to any gene: 8. Germline V gene lookup returns CDR1 DFQATT and CDR2 SNEGSKA (reference sequence). The CDR3 runs to 14 residues. CDR3 sequence: CSAPGQEYNYGYTF. The CDR3 bases are TGCAGTGCCCCTGGACAGGAATATAACTATGGCTACACCTTC.

This chain links TRBV6-6 with TRBJ2-4, with 7 bases that match TRBD2. V dropped 4 bases and J dropped 3; count of bases not matched to a gene: 6. CDR1 is MNHNY, CDR2 SVGAGI, per germline (reference sequence). The CDR3 spans 15 residues. CDR3 coding DNA: TGTGCCAGCAGTTTCTTTCGGGGGGACAAAAACATTCAGTACTTC. Its translation is CASSFFRGDKNIQYF.

This sequence joins TRBV19 and TRBJ1-1, with a weak D call TRBD1 (5 bases). The CDR3 spans 14 residues. Germline CDR1 is LNHDA and CDR2 is SQIVND (reference sequence). V lost 4 bases, J lost 3 bases, and 12 bases lay in between. The CDR3 spells CASSKSRADTEAFF. In DNA, the CDR3 is TGTGCCAGTAGTAAAAGCAGGGCCGACACTGAAGCTTTCTTT.

This chain joins TRBV6-6 and TRBJ2-3; D remains unclear. Germline loops: CDR1 MNHNY, CDR2 SVGAGI (reference sequence). CDR3 size: 16 residues. V lost 0 bases, J lost 0 bases, and 10 bases lay in between. CDR3 loop: CASSYSTGISTDTQYF. CDR3 coding DNA: TGTGCCAGCAGTTACTCGACTGGGATTAGCACAGATACGCAGTATTTT.

This rearrangement joins TRBV9 to TRBJ1-5; D might be TRBD1 (5 bases). V lost 0 bases and J 1 base, leaving 5 bases between the germline ends. Per the germline V gene, CDR1 is SGDLS and CDR2 is YYNGEE. The CDR3 runs to 14 residues. The CDR3 here is CASSVEGSNQPQHF. The CDR3 DNA reads TGTGCCAGCAGCGTAGAGGGGAGCAATCAGCCCCAGCATTTT.

This clonotype was detected only a few times. The chain combines TRBV6-5 with TRBJ1-2, with D tentatively TRBD1 (5 bases). Germline V gives CDR1 MNHEY, CDR2 SVGAGI. Trimming took 0 bases from V and 4 from J, leaving 9 bases between them. The CDR3 extends over 14 amino acids. The CDR3: CASSYSGPSYGYTF. For the CDR3, the DNA is TGTGCCAGCAGTTACTCGGGACCCAGCTATGGCTACACCTTC.

On this clonotype: A read error may account for a junction end that differs from germline. V gene TRBV6-6 combines with J gene TRBJ2-3; TRBD2 aligns across 8 bases. Germline V lookup: CDR1 MNHNY, CDR2 SVGAGI (reference sequence). The CDR3 length is 17 residues. The CDR3 region is CASGYSGGPLSTDTQYF. DNA for the CDR3: TGTGCCAGCGGTTACTCGGGGGGGCCGTTGTCCACAGATACGCAGTATTTT.